The 20 T cell receptor beta chains presented below share a single source sample, sequenced in a study of T cells in localized non-small cell lung cancer. Using immunoSEQ multiplex PCR, the repertoire was profiled, and TCRdb retains in-frame clones only, with some absent. The sample holds about 33,000 clones, 75% to 90% seen once. Source: peripheral blood, taken before any cancer treatment. The receptors originated from a man aged 40-75 years with stage I lung adenocarcinoma.

This rearrangement joins TRBV28 to TRBJ1-2, with D possibly TRBD1 on 5 matching bases. CDR1 and CDR2 from the germline V gene are MDHEN and SYDVKM. Trimming removed 7 bases from V and 4 bases from J, with 10 bases in between. This CDR3 has 12 residues. The CDR3 here is CASKQGFYGYTF. CDR3 coding DNA: TGTGCCAGCAAGCAGGGATTCTATGGCTACACCTTC.

The rearrangement links TRBV5-1 to TRBJ2-3; perhaps TRBD1 as D (5 bases). The CDR3 has 16 amino acids. Germline lookup yields CDR1 SGHRS and CDR2 YFSETQ. The V gene lost 0 bases and the J gene lost 2 bases, with 13 bases spanning the gap. The CDR3 bases are TGCGCCAGCAGCTTGGCCGTAGGGGCCCTCACAGATACGCAGTATTTT. It is translated as CASSLAVGALTDTQYF.

This rearrangement joins TRBV9 to TRBJ1-2; possibly TRBD1 for D (5 bases). This CDR3 spans 13 amino acids. The germline V gene encodes CDR1 SGDLS and CDR2 YYNGEE. The V gene lost 4 bases and the J gene lost 4 bases, with 11 bases spanning the gap. Written as DNA, the CDR3 is TGTGCCAGCAGCACGGACAAGAGCTATGGCTACACCTTC. This translates into CASSTDKSYGYTF.

The chain is built from TRBV4-2 and TRBJ2-7; 11 positions match TRBD2. The CDR3 runs to 17 residues. Trimming took 4 bases from V and 0 from J; bases not matched to a gene: 8. The V gene's germline CDR1 is LGHNA and CDR2 YNFKEQ. CDR3: CASSPGTSGFSSYEQYF. CDR3 nucleotides: TGTGCCAGCAGCCCCGGGACTAGCGGATTCAGCTCCTACGAGCAGTACTTC.

V gene TRBV27 combines with J gene TRBJ1-2; D gene ambiguous. This CDR3 is built from 15 residues. V was cut by 2 bases and J by 0 bases, with 10 bases left in between. Germline-derived CDR1 and CDR2 are MNHEY and SMNVEV (reference sequence). As DNA, the CDR3 is TGTGCCAGCAGTTTAAGAGGGTCTGCTAACTATGGCTACACCTTC. It yields the protein CASSLRGSANYGYTF.

The rearrangement links TRBV6-1 to TRBJ1-4; D might be TRBD1 (6 bases). The CDR3 runs to 13 residues. From germline, CDR1 is MNHNS and CDR2 SASEGT. Trimming removed 1 base from V and 8 bases from J, with 8 bases in between. The CDR3 DNA follows: TGTGCCAGCAGTGAAGTACAGGGCGAAAAACTGTTTTTT. It specifies CASSEVQGEKLFF.

CDR3 protein: CASSVRTGDTYNEQFF. CDR3 nucleotides: TGTGCCAGCAGCGTAAGGACAGGGGATACCTACAATGAGCAGTTCTTC. The rearrangement links TRBV9 to TRBJ2-1; 9 nucleotides align to TRBD1. Germline V gene lookup returns CDR1 SGDLS and CDR2 YYNGEE. The CDR3 has 16 residues. V lost 1 base to trimming and J lost 2 bases; unmatched junction nucleotides: 4.

The gene calls are TRBV7-2 and TRBJ2-5, with 7 bases identical to TRBD1. V was clipped by 3 bases and J by 5 bases; unmatched bases: 9. Germline CDR1 SGHTA, CDR2 FQGNSA. CDR3 length equals 15 residues. CDR3 nucleotides: TGTGCCAGCAGCTTTCCACAGGGGCGCGAGGAGACCCAGTACTTC. This gives the protein CASSFPQGREETQYF.

In this sample, this clone turned up once. The V gene is TRBV27, the J gene TRBJ1-3, with D possibly matching TRBD1 (5 bases). The germline V gene has CDR1 MNHEY and CDR2 SMNVEV (reference sequence). V lost 5 bases and J 3 bases, leaving 17 bases between the germline ends. The CDR3 runs 16 residues. The CDR3 DNA sequence: TGTGCCAGCAGTCCCCGGGGAGGGGTTGGTGGAAACACCATATATTTT. Translated, it gives CASSPRGGVGGNTIYF.

This chain joins TRBV7-9 and TRBJ2-1; TRBD2 matches 12 bases. The CDR3 covers 15 residues. Germline CDR1 is SEHNR and CDR2 is FQNEAQ (reference sequence). V lost 5 bases, J lost 7 bases, and 6 bases stayed unmatched. CDR3: CASSLLAGGRNEQFF. The CDR3, as DNA: TGTGCCAGCAGCCTCCTAGCGGGGGGGCGAAATGAGCAGTTCTTC.

This sequence joins TRBV4-1 and TRBJ1-2, with TRBD1 matching over 8 bases. With 4 bases clipped from V and 5 bases from J, the junction kept 6 bases outside the gene matches. Per germline, CDR1 MGHRA and CDR2 YSYEKL. The CDR3 consists of 14 residues. The CDR3 DNA is TGCGCCAGCAGCCTTCAGGGGGCGGGATATGGCTACACCTTC. Its protein is CASSLQGAGYGYTF.

V usage is TRBV12-5 and J usage is TRBJ2-4; 9 positions agree with TRBD1. The CDR3 sequence is 15 residues long. The germline V gene encodes CDR1 LGHNT and CDR2 FRNRAP. Trimming took 1 base from V and 3 from J; bases not matched to a gene: 1. The CDR3 coding sequence is TGTGCTAGTGGTTTGGGACAGGGGGACAAAAACATTCAGTACTTC. This codes for CASGLGQGDKNIQYF. Full variable domain (rest looked up from reference TRBV12-5 and TRBJ2-4): DARVTQTPRHKVTEMGQEVTMRCQPILGHNTVFWYRQTMMQGLELLAYFRNRAPLDDSGMPKDRFSAEMPDATLATLKIQPSEPRDSAVYFCASGLGQGDKNIQYFGAGTRLSVL.

V and J are TRBV6-1 and TRBJ1-5; D is unresolved. V shed 8 bases and J shed 3 bases, with 17 bases lying between them. The CDR3 spans 15 residues. Germline CDR1 reads MNHNS; CDR2 reads SASEGT. The CDR3 spells CASGETDGDNQPQHF. CDR3 DNA sequence: TGTGCCAGCGGGGAGACGGACGGGGACAATCAGCCCCAGCATTTT.

This clone came up once. The chain combines TRBV6-1 with TRBJ1-1; maybe TRBD1 (6 bases). The CDR3 runs 15 residues. Trimming removed 6 bases at V and 10 bases at J, with 24 bases between. Germline V CDR1 and CDR2: MNHNS, SASEGT. The CDR3 region has the DNA TGTGCCAGCAGAACGTCCGGGGGGCGTCTAATAGGAGCTTTCTTT. Translating gives CASRTSGGRLIGAFF.

The rearrangement links TRBV5-1 to TRBJ2-1; no definite D call. Germline V lookup: CDR1 SGHRS, CDR2 YFSETQ. The CDR3 is 11 amino acids. The ends were cut back, 1 base at V and 10 bases at J, with 6 bases in the middle. DNA of the CDR3: TGCGCCAGCAGCTTGAATCGGGAGCAGTTCTTC. Translating it yields CASSLNREQFF.

V and J are TRBV19 and TRBJ1-2, with TRBD1 as a possible D gene (6 bases). Germline-derived CDR1 and CDR2 are LNHDA and SQIVND (reference sequence). The CDR3 sequence is 11 residues long. The ends were cut back, 7 bases at V and 8 bases at J, with 11 bases in the middle. CDR3 sequence: CASTGVRGYTF. In nucleotides, the CDR3 is TGTGCCAGTACAGGGGTTAGGGGCTACACCTTC.

The chain recombines TRBV2 with TRBJ2-5; 7 bases line up with TRBD1. This CDR3 has 13 residues. V lost 6 bases to trimming and J lost 3 bases; unmatched junction nucleotides: 4. Looked up from germline, CDR1 is SNHLY and CDR2 is FYNNEI. The CDR3: CASSDGTEETQYF. For the CDR3, the DNA is TGTGCCAGCAGCGACGGGACAGAAGAGACCCAGTACTTC.

V usage is TRBV18 and J usage is TRBJ2-3; D call uncertain. The germline V and J ends were trimmed by 1 base and 6 bases, with 11 bases remaining between them. Looked up from germline, CDR1 is KGHSH and CDR2 is LQKENI. This CDR3 comprises 14 residues. Written as DNA, the CDR3 is TGTGCCAGCTCACCACTTCGGAATATTGATACGCAGTATTTT. Its translation: CASSPLRNIDTQYF.

This chain connects TRBV7-9 to TRBJ1-2; TRBD1 matches at 9 bases. The trim removed 4 bases at V and 4 bases at J, leaving 4 bases unmatched. The CDR3 loop spans 14 amino acids. Germline CDR1 reads SEHNR; CDR2 reads FQNEAQ (reference sequence). The CDR3 DNA reads TGTGCCAGCAGCTCAACAGGGGGCCTCTATGGCTACACCTTC. Its protein product is CASSSTGGLYGYTF.

The table lists this clone with a few counts. V is TRBV12-5 and J is TRBJ1-5; D is perhaps TRBD1 (5 bases). The germline V gene encodes CDR1 LGHNT and CDR2 FRNRAP. This CDR3 contains 13 residues. Trimming cost V 6 bases and J 6 bases, with 12 bases left between them. The CDR3 region is CASGTESGQPQHF. The CDR3 DNA follows: TGTGCTAGTGGGACAGAGTCCGGTCAGCCCCAGCATTTT.